Included here is one T cell receptor beta chain sequence, with context. The CDR3 is 15 residues long. CDR1 and CDR2 from the germline V gene are LNHDA and SQIVND (reference sequence). Trimming shortened V by 5 bases and J by 0 bases, and 11 bases separated the two germline ends. Sequencing used immunoSEQ multiplex PCR; TCRdb keeps in-frame clones, though not all of them. The data contain 150,000 or so clones, approximately 83% of them singletons. This record belongs to a study of blood T cell repertoires in COVID-19. Whole-study context: The United States, Italy and Spain supplied acute and convalescent COVID-19 samples.

The rearrangement joins TRBV19 to TRBJ1-3; TRBD1 is a possible D gene (6 bases). This sequence was found in a woman aged 60 to 75 with acute or convalescent COVID-19. Sequencing was carried out using peripheral blood. The CDR3 DNA follows: TGTGCCAGTAGTCCCCAGGACAGCTCTGGAAACACCATATATTTT. This encodes CASSPQDSSGNTIYF.